The 4 T cell receptor beta chains given below trace back to one sample, sequenced in a study of blood T cell repertoires in COVID-19. Libraries were prepared by immunoSEQ multiplex PCR; TCRdb keeps only in-frame clonotypes and omits some of them. In the table there are some 45,000 clones, roughly four fifths of which are singletons. The sequenced material came from peripheral blood. The receptors originated from a human donor in a cohort sampled during active COVID-19.

V usage is TRBV28 and J usage is TRBJ1-4; 8 positions agree with TRBD1. This CDR3 comprises 16 residues. V was clipped by 3 bases and J by 8 bases; unmatched bases: 11. Germline V lookup: CDR1 MDHEN, CDR2 SYDVKM. Here the CDR3 DNA reads TGTGCCAGCAGTTTGGGCGGCAGGGGGCTCGCCGAAAAACTGTTTTTT. As protein: CASSLGGRGLAEKLFF.

The chain uses TRBV6-5 and TRBJ1-1, with 8 positions matching TRBD1. This CDR3 spans 13 amino acids. The germline gives CDR1 MNHEY, CDR2 SVGAGI. With V trimmed by 11 bases and J by 5 bases, 10 bases remained unmatched. As DNA, the CDR3 is TGTGCCCCGCCGAGGACAGGGACTACTGAAGCTTTCTTT. Translating gives CAPPRTGTTEAFF.

This sequence joins TRBV3-1 (or the pseudogene TRBV3-2) and TRBJ1-4; 8 bases align to TRBD1. V was pared by 6 bases and J by 5 bases, with 8 bases of the junction left unmatched. The CDR3 has 15 amino acids. In germline, CDR1 is LGHDT, CDR2 YNNKEL (reference sequence). The CDR3 nucleotides are TGTGCCAGCAGGGGCGGACAGGGCAGGAATGAAAAACTGTTTTTT. Residues: CASRGGQGRNEKLFF.

This clone appeared once. This rearrangement joins TRBV30 to TRBJ2-7; TRBD1 matches 7 bases. CDR3 length equals 13 residues. CDR1 and CDR2 (germline): GTSNPN, SVGIG (reference sequence). J lost 5 bases, V lost 3 bases, and 7 bases had no gene match. The chain's CDR3 is CAWRKTGPDEQYF. DNA of the CDR3: TGTGCCTGGAGGAAGACAGGGCCCGACGAGCAGTACTTC.